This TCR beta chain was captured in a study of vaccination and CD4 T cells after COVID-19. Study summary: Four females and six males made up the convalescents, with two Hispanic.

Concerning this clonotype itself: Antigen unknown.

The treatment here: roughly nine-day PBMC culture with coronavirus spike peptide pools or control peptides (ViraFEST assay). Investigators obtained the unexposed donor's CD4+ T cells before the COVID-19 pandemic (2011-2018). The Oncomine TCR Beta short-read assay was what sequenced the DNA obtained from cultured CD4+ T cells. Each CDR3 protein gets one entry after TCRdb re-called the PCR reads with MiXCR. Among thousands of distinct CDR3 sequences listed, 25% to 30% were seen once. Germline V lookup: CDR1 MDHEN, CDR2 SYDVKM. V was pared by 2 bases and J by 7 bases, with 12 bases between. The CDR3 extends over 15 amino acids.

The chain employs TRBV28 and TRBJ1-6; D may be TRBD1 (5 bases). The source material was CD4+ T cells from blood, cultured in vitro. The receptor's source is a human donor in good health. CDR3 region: CASSLAGGANSPLHF. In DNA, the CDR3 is TGTGCCAGCAGTTTAGCTGGAGGGGCGAATTCACCCCTCCACTTT.